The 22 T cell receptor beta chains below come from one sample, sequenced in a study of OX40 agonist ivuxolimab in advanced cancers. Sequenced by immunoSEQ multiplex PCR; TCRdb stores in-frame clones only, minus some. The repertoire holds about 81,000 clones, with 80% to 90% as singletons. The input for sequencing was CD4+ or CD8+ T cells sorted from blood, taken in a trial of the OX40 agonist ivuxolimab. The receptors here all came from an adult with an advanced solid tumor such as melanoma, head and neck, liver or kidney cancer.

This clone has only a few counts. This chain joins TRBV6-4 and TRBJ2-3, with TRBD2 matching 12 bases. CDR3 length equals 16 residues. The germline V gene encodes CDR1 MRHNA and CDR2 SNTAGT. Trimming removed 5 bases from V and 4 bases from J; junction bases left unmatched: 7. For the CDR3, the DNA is TGTGCCAGCAGTTTGTCTAGCGGGGGGGCCTCAGATACGCAGTATTTT. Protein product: CASSLSSGGASDTQYF.

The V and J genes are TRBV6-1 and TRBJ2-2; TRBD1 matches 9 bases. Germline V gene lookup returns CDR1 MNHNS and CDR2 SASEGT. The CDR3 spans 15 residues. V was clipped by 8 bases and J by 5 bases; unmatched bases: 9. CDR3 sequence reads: CASFPGQGVTGELFF. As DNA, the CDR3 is TGTGCCAGCTTCCCGGGACAGGGTGTTACCGGGGAGCTGTTTTTT.

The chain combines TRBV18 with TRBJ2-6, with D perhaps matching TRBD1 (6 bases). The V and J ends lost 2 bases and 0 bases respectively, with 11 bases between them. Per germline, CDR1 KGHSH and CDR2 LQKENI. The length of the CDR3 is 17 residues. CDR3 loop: CASSPGDTFSGANVLTF. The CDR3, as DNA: TGTGCCAGCTCACCAGGGGACACGTTCTCTGGGGCCAACGTCCTGACTTTC.

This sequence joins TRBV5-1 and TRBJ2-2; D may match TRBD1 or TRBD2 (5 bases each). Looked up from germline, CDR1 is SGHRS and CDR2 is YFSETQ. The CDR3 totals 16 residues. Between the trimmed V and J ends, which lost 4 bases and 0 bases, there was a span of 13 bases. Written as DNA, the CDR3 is TGCGCCAGCAGCCCAACGGGACCTTCGAACACCGGGGAGCTGTTTTTT. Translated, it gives CASSPTGPSNTGELFF.

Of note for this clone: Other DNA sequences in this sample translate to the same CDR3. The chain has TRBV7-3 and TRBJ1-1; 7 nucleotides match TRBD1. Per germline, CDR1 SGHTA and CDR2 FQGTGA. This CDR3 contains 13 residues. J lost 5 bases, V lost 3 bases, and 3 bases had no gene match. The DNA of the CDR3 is TGTGCCAGCAGCTTCCAGGGGGGGACTGAAGCTTTCTTT. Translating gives CASSFQGGTEAFF. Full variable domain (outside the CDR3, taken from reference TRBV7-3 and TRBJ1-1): GAGVSQTPSNKVTEKGKYVELRCDPISGHTALYWYRQSLGQGPEFLIYFQGTGAADDSGLPNDRFFAVRPEGSVSTLKIQRTERGDSAVYLCASSFQGGTEAFFGQGTRLTVV.

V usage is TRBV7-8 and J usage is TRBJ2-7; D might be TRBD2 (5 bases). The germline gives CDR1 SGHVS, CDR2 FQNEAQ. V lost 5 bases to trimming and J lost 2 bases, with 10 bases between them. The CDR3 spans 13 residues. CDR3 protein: CASSRAAPYEQYF. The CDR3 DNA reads TGTGCCAGCAGCCGAGCGGCACCCTACGAGCAGTACTTC.

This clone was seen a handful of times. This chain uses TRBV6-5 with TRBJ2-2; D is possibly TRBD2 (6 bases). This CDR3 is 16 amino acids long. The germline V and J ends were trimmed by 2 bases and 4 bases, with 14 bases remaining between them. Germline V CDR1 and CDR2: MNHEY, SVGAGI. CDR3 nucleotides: TGTGCCAGCAGTTACCACCCTAGCGTATTCACCGGGGAGCTGTTTTTT. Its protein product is CASSYHPSVFTGELFF.

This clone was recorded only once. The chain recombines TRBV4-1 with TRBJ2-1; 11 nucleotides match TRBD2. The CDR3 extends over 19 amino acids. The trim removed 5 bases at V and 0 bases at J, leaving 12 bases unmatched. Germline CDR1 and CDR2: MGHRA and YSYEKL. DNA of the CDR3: TGCGCCAGCAGCGTCCCGCCCCTAGCGGGGGGCCCCTCCTACAATGAGCAGTTCTTC. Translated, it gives CASSVPPLAGGPSYNEQFF.

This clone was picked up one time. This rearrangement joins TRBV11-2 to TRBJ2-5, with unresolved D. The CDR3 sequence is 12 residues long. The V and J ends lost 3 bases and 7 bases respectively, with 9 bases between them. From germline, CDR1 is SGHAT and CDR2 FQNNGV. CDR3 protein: CASSFIVGTQYF. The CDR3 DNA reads TGTGCCAGCAGCTTTATTGTTGGGACCCAGTACTTC.

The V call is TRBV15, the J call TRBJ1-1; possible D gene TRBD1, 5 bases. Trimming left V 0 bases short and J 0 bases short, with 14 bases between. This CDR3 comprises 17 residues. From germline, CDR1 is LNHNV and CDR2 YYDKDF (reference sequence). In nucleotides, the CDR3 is TGTGCCACCAGCAGAGATCTTAGGGGTAACATGAACACTGAAGCTTTCTTT. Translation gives CATSRDLRGNMNTEAFF. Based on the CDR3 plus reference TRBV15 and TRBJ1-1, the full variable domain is DAMVIQNPRYQVTQFGKPVTLSCSQTLNHNVMYWYQQKSSQAPKLLFHYYDKDFNNEADTPDNFQSRRPNTSFCFLDIRSPGLGDTAMYLCATSRDLRGNMNTEAFFGQGTRLTVV.

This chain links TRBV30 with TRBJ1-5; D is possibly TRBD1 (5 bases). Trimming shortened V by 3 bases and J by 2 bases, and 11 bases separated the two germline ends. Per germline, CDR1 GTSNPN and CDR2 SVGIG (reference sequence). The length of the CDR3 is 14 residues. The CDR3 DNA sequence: TGTGCCTGGAGCGGGGGAGGGGGCAATCAGCCCCAGCATTTT. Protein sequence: CAWSGGGGNQPQHF.

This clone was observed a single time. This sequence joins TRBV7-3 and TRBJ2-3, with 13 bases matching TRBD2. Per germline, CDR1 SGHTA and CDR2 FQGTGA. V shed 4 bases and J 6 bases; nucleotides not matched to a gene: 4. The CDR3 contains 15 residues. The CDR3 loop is CASSSLAGGHDTQYF. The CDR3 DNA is TGTGCCAGCAGCTCACTAGCGGGAGGGCACGATACGCAGTATTTT.

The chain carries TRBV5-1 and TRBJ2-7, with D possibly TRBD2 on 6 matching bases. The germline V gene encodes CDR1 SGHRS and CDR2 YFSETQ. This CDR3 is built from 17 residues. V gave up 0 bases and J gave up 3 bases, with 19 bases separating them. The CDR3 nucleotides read TGCGCCAGCAGCTTGGACGACGGGGGACGCTTCTTCTACGAGCAGTACTTC. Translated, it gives CASSLDDGGRFFYEQYF.

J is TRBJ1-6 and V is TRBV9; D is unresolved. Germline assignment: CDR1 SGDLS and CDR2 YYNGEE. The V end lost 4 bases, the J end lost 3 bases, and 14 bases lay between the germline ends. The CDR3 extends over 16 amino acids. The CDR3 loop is CASSPAKDFYNSPLHF. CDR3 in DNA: TGTGCCAGCAGCCCAGCAAAAGATTTCTATAATTCACCCCTCCACTTT.

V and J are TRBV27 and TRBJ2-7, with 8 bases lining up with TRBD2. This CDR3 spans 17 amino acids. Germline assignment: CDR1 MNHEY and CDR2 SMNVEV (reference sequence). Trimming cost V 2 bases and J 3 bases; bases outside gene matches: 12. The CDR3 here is CASSLLGTAGGNYEQYF. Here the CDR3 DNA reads TGTGCCAGCAGTTTACTTGGGACGGCGGGAGGAAACTACGAGCAGTACTTC.

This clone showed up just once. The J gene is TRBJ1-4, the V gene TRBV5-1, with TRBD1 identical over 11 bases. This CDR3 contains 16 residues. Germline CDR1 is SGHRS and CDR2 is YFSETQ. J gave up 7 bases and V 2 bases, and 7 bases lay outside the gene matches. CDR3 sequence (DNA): TGCGCCAGCAGCTTAGGACAGGGGGCCAGGGGTGAAAAACTGTTTTTT. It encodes CASSLGQGARGEKLFF.

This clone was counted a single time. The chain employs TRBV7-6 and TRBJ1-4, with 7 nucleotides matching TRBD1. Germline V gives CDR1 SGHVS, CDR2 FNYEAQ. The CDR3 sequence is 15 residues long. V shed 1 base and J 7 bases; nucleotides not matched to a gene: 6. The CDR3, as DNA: TGTGCCAGCAGCTTAGGCGAGGGGGCAAGTGAAAAACTGTTTTTT. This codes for CASSLGEGASEKLFF.

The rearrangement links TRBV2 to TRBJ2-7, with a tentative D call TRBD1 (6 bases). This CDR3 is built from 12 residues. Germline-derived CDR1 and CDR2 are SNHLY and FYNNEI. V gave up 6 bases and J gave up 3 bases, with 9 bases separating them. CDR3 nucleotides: TGTGCCAGCAGCGGACAGAACTACGAGCAGTACTTC. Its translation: CASSGQNYEQYF.

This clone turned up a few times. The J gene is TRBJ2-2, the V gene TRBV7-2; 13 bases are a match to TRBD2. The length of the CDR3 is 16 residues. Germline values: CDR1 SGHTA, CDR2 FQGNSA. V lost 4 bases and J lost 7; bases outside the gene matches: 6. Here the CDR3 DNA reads TGTGCCAGCAGCTCAGGACTAGCGGGAGCAGGCGGGGAGCTGTTTTTT. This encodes CASSSGLAGAGGELFF.

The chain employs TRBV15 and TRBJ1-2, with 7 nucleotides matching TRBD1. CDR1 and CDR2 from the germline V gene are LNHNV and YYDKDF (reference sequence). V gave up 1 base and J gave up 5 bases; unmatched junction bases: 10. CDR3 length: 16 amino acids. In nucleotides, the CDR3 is TGTGCCACCAGCAGAGCCCGTTCCGAGGGGGCTTATGGCTACACCTTC. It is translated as CATSRARSEGAYGYTF.

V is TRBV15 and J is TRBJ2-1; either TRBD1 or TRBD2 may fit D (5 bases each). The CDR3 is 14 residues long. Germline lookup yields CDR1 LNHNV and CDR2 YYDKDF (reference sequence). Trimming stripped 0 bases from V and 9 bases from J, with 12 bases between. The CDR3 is CATSRDLDGAEQFF. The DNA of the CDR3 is TGTGCCACCAGCAGAGATTTGGACGGGGCTGAGCAGTTCTTC.

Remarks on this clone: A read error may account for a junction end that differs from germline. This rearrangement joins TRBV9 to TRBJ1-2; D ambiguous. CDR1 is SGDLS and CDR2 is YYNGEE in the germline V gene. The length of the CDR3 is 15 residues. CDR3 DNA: TGTGCGAGCAGCCCTGCCTCTGGGTTAAACTATGGCTACACCTTC. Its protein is CASSPASGLNYGYTF.